There are a few counts of the clone carrying this T cell receptor beta chain. Its cognate antigen is unknown. Per the germline V gene, CDR1 is ENHRY and CDR2 is SYGVKD. CDR3 length: 15 amino acids. With V trimmed by 4 bases and J by 4 bases, 5 bases remained unmatched. Individual cDNA molecules carried attached unique molecular identifiers. TCRdb re-analysed the 5' RACE reads in MiXCR, keeping a single row per CDR3 protein. The sample consists of 80,000 to 95,000 distinct CDR3 sequences, roughly 12% of them appearing once. The source of the sample is a study of early T cells in non-severe SARS-CoV-2 infection. Study at large: Whole-blood bulk RNA, unsorted, was sequenced, and chains were unpaired. Study-level points and caveats: VDJdb matching favored anti-spike CD8 responses, missing private and CD4 specificities.

Sequencing used whole blood. The chain links TRBV10-3 to TRBJ1-4, with 8 bases lining up with TRBD1. This clonotype was obtained from an adult who was a healthcare worker with PCR-confirmed SARS-CoV-2 infection or an uninfected control (not recorded which). CDR3 nucleotide sequence: TGTGCCATCAGTGTGGACAGGGCTTATAATGAAAAACTGTTTTTT. It codes for CAISVDRAYNEKLFF.